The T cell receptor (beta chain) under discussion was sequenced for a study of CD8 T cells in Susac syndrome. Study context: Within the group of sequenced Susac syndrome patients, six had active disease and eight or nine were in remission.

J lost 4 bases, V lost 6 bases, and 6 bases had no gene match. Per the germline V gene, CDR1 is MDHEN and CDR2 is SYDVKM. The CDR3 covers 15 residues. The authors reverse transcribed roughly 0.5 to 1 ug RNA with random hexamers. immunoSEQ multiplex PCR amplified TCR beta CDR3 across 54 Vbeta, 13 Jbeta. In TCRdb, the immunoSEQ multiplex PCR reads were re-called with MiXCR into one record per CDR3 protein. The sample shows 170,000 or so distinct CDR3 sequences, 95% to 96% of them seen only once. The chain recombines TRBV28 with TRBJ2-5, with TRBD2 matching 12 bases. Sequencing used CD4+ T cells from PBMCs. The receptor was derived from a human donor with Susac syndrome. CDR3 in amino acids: CASSLLAGGTETQYF. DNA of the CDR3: TGTGCCAGCAGCCTACTAGCGGGAGGCACAGAGACCCAGTACTTC. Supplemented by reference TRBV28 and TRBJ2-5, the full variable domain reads DVKVTQSSRYLVKRTGEKVFLECVQDMDHENMFWYRQDPGLGLRLIYFSYDVKMKEKGDIPEGYSVSREKKERFSLILESASTNQTSMYLCASSLLAGGTETQYFGPGTRLLVL.